The 5 T cell receptor beta chains in this list originate from one sample, sequenced in a study of cytomegalovirus exposure and HLA in healthy donors. The PCR was carried out with 60 Vbeta primers and 13 Jbeta primers. Using immunoSEQ multiplex PCR, the repertoire was profiled, and TCRdb retains in-frame clones only, with some absent. The sample carries 200,000 to 300,000 clones, about 83% recorded once. Specimen: PBMCs. All receptors derive from a woman aged 40 to 50 in good health and CMV-seropositive.

The chain employs TRBV18 and TRBJ1-1; the D is unclear. V lost 6 bases to trimming and J lost 2 bases, with 10 bases between them. This CDR3 spans 13 amino acids. The germline V gene has CDR1 KGHSH and CDR2 LQKENI. CDR3 DNA: TGTGCCAGCTCTGCGGATCTTAACACTGAAGCTTTCTTT. Protein: CASSADLNTEAFF.

The chain is built from TRBV29-1 and TRBJ2-3; no firm D call. Germline V gene lookup returns CDR1 SQVTM and CDR2 ANQGSEA. Trimming removed 4 bases from V and 0 bases from J, with 8 bases in between. This CDR3 contains 13 residues. The CDR3 region has the DNA TGCAGCGTTGTAAAAATAAGCACAGATACGCAGTATTTT. This gives the protein CSVVKISTDTQYF.

The V gene is TRBV29-1, the J gene TRBJ1-1, with D uncertain. This CDR3 contains 11 residues. Germline assignment: CDR1 SQVTM and CDR2 ANQGSEA. V was shortened by 7 bases and J by 0 bases, with 6 bases between the two germline ends. The chain's CDR3 is CSASVNTEAFF. DNA for the CDR3: TGCAGCGCCTCAGTGAACACTGAAGCTTTCTTT.

The chain recombines TRBV5-4 with TRBJ2-5; 10 bases are shared with TRBD2. The J call may be mistaken, given a closer DNA end match to TRBJ2-7. The germline CDR1 and CDR2 sequences are SGHNT and YYREEE (reference sequence). The CDR3 contains 12 residues. CDR3 protein: CASSRTSGEQYF. CDR3 DNA: TGTGCCAGCAGCCGGACTAGCGGCGAGCAGTACTTC.

The rearrangement links TRBV19 to TRBJ2-1, with TRBD2 matching 11 bases. This CDR3 has 17 residues. Germline V gene lookup returns CDR1 LNHDA and CDR2 SQIVND (reference sequence). The trim removed 5 bases at V and 7 bases at J, leaving 13 bases unmatched. The DNA of the CDR3 is TGTGCCAGTAGTGAGACGAATAGCGGGAGGGCCCGAAATGAGCAGTTCTTC. Its translation: CASSETNSGRARNEQFF.